Each of the 28 T cell receptor beta chains below was sequenced from the same sample in a study of T cell repertoires in cytomegalovirus infection. MiXCR was run by TCRdb on the reads, yielding one entry per CDR3 protein. The sample carries roughly 720,000 distinct CDR3 sequences, roughly a third recorded once. The sequenced sample consisted of PBMCs. The receptors derive from a human donor in good health (CMV status not recorded). Some clones in this sample may be carry-over from other donors' samples.

The chain is built from TRBV7-4 and TRBJ1-1; 9 bases are a match to TRBD1. With V trimmed by 5 bases and J by 5 bases, 12 bases remained unmatched. The CDR3 length is 16 residues. Germline V gene data show CDR1 as SGHVT and CDR2 as SQSDAQ. CDR3 in DNA: TGTGCCAGCAGCCCCCCCGGACAGGGGCGGGGAACTGAAGCTTTCTTT. Translation: CASSPPGQGRGTEAFF.

The chain couples TRBV28 to TRBJ2-6, with a possible D match to TRBD2 (5 bases). Trimming took off 7 bases at V and 0 bases at J, with 13 bases between the two ends. CDR1 and CDR2 from the germline V gene are MDHEN and SYDVKM. The CDR3 loop spans 16 amino acids. This CDR3 reads CASTTGESSGANVLTF. CDR3 DNA: TGTGCCAGCACCACCGGGGAGAGCTCTGGGGCCAACGTCCTGACTTTC.

This clonotype showed up just a few times. CDR3 residues: CSARAPSGIYEQYF. The DNA for the CDR3 is TGCAGTGCTAGAGCGCCTAGCGGGATCTACGAGCAGTACTTC. The genes are TRBV20-1 and TRBJ2-7, with 9 bases aligning to TRBD2. Per the germline V gene, CDR1 is DFQATT and CDR2 is SNEGSKA (reference sequence). After removal of 1 base from V and 3 bases from J, the junction contained 4 bases not matched to a gene. CDR3 size: 14 residues.

This chain joins TRBV27 and TRBJ2-5; tentatively, D is TRBD2 (5 bases). This CDR3 is built from 13 residues. The V gene lost 4 bases and the J gene lost 5 bases, with 11 bases spanning the gap. Looked up from germline, CDR1 is MNHEY and CDR2 is SMNVEV (reference sequence). CDR3 amino acids: CASSSYRGETQYF. The CDR3 DNA sequence: TGTGCCAGCAGTTCCTACCGCGGGGAGACCCAGTACTTC.

The chain carries TRBV29-1 and TRBJ1-1, with unresolved D. Germline CDR1 reads SQVTM; CDR2 reads ANQGSEA. V was cut by 3 bases and J by 2 bases, with 7 bases left in between. This CDR3 region has 12 residues. CDR3 region: CSVDDGNTEAFF. The CDR3 coding sequence is TGCAGCGTTGACGACGGAAACACTGAAGCTTTCTTT.

This clonotype was detected a few times. V gene TRBV28 combines with J gene TRBJ1-5, with TRBD1 matching over 7 bases. The CDR3 has 18 amino acids. Trimming cost V 4 bases and J 0 bases; bases outside gene matches: 12. The germline CDR1 and CDR2 sequences are MDHEN and SYDVKM. CDR3 region: CASSSTNTGTDSNQPQHF. The DNA of the CDR3 is TGTGCCAGCAGTTCCACTAATACCGGGACAGATAGCAATCAGCCCCAGCATTTT.

This chain connects TRBV15 to TRBJ1-4; unclear D gene. V lost 6 bases and J lost 5, with 13 bases in between. Per the germline V gene, CDR1 is LNHNV and CDR2 is YYDKDF (reference sequence). The CDR3 totals 14 residues. CDR3 loop: CATSIGSENEKLFF. CDR3 nucleotide sequence: TGTGCCACCAGTATAGGCAGTGAAAATGAAAAACTGTTTTTT.

The table lists this clonotype with a few counts. The CDR3 loop reads CASSEIPPGQGGTEAFF. CDR3 in DNA: TGTGCCAGCAGTGAAATCCCTCCGGGACAGGGCGGAACTGAAGCTTTCTTT. The V and J genes are TRBV6-5 and TRBJ1-1; 9 bases match TRBD1. Germline trimming cut 5 bases from V and 5 bases from J; bases unmatched to any gene: 15. CDR3 length: 17 residues. Per the germline V gene, CDR1 is MNHEY and CDR2 is SVGAGI.

The chain joins TRBV6-2 or TRBV6-3 to TRBJ2-3; possibly TRBD1 for D (5 bases). CDR3 size: 12 residues. Trimming shortened V by 9 bases and J by 2 bases, and 9 bases separated the two germline ends. The germline CDR1 and CDR2 sequences are MNHEY and SVGEGT. The CDR3 loop reads CASRQNTDTQYF. CDR3 nucleotides: TGTGCCAGTCGACAGAACACAGATACGCAGTATTTT.

The genes are TRBV7-2 and TRBJ1-3, with unresolved D. The CDR3 contains 16 residues. Germline V gene data show CDR1 as SGHTA and CDR2 as FQGNSA. Between the trimmed V and J ends, which lost 0 bases and 0 bases, there was a span of 9 bases. CDR3 DNA: TGTGCCAGCAGCTTAGCATTCGGGTTCTCTGGAAACACCATATATTTT. It is translated as CASSLAFGFSGNTIYF. Using reference TRBV7-2 and TRBJ1-3 for the parts outside the CDR3, the full variable domain is GAGVSQSPSNKVTEKGKDVELRCDPISGHTALYWYRQSLGQGLEFLIYFQGNSAPDKSGLPSDRFSAERTGGSVSTLTIQRTQQEDSAVYLCASSLAFGFSGNTIYFGEGSWLTVV.

About this clonotype: The CDR3 does not close with the conserved phenylalanine or tryptophan, likely indicating a read error. The rearrangement links TRBV29-1 to TRBJ2-1, with TRBD2 identical over 11 bases. Germline V lookup: CDR1 SQVTM, CDR2 ANQGSEA. CDR3 length: 12 amino acids. The V segment lost 8 bases and the J segment 5 bases; nucleotides outside the gene matches: 2. The DNA for the CDR3 is TGCAGCCCTAGCGGGGGGAACAATGAGCAGTTCTTA. It yields the protein CSPSGGNNEQFL.

This chain connects TRBV4-1 to TRBJ2-5; no clear D gene. V lost 0 bases, J lost 5 bases, and 10 bases lay in between. Looked up from germline, CDR1 is MGHRA and CDR2 is YSYEKL. The CDR3 consists of 14 residues. Here the CDR3 reads CASSQDVLGETQYF. CDR3 DNA: TGCGCCAGCAGCCAAGACGTCCTAGGGGAGACCCAGTACTTC.

This sequence joins TRBV19 and TRBJ2-3, with D tentatively TRBD2 (6 bases). The CDR3 runs to 14 residues. V dropped 3 bases and J dropped 2 bases, with 9 bases sitting between them. Germline CDR1 and CDR2: LNHDA and SQIVND (reference sequence). CDR3 nucleotides: TGTGCCAGTAGTATGGGACTCGTCACAGATACGCAGTATTTT. Its protein product is CASSMGLVTDTQYF.

This clonotype was recorded many times. The chain has TRBV28 and TRBJ2-7; D not certain. The CDR3 is made up of 14 amino acids. CDR1 is MDHEN and CDR2 is SYDVKM in the germline V gene. The germline V and J ends were trimmed by 2 bases and 1 base, with 9 bases remaining between them. The CDR3 loop is CASSLNRFSYEQYF. The CDR3 DNA follows: TGTGCCAGCAGTTTAAACAGATTTTCCTACGAGCAGTACTTC. The whole variable domain, remainder taken from reference TRBV28 and TRBJ2-7, is DVKVTQSSRYLVKRTGEKVFLECVQDMDHENMFWYRQDPGLGLRLIYFSYDVKMKEKGDIPEGYSVSREKKERFSLILESASTNQTSMYLCASSLNRFSYEQYFGPGTRLTVT.

A few counts support this clonotype. The chain links TRBV7-6 to TRBJ1-1, with D unresolved. Germline CDR1 reads SGHVS; CDR2 reads FNYEAQ. The CDR3 has 14 amino acids. With 5 bases removed from V and 5 bases from J, the gap between germline ends came to 15 bases. In DNA form, the CDR3 reads TGTGCCAGCAGCCTTGGGGATGCGGGAACTGAAGCTTTCTTT. This encodes CASSLGDAGTEAFF. The full variable domain, its missing parts supplied by reference TRBV7-6 and TRBJ1-1, is GAGVSQSPRYKVTKRGQDVALRCDPISGHVSLYWYRQALGQGPEFLTYFNYEAQQDKSGLPNDRFSAERPEGSISTLTIQRTEQRDSAMYRCASSLGDAGTEAFFGQGTRLTVV.

This clonotype occurred a few times. The genes are TRBV6-1 and TRBJ1-2; D may be TRBD1 (6 bases). V was pared by 3 bases and J by 8 bases, with 16 bases between. The length of the CDR3 is 14 residues. The germline V gene encodes CDR1 MNHNS and CDR2 SASEGT. The CDR3 DNA reads as TGTGCCAGCAGTGACCGACAGGAGCTACCGGGCTACACCTTC. Amino acid sequence: CASSDRQELPGYTF.

This clonotype showed up many times. The V gene is TRBV7-2, the J gene TRBJ1-1; D is undetermined. Germline CDR1 is SGHTA and CDR2 is FQGNSA. V shed 4 bases and J shed 1 base, with 7 bases lying between them. CDR3 length: 13 residues. This CDR3 reads CASSSGRNTEAFF. The CDR3 DNA is TGTGCCAGCAGCTCTGGGAGGAACACTGAAGCTTTCTTT.

Written as DNA, the CDR3 is TGTGCCAGCAGACAGGGGTCGCCGGGCAATCAGCCCCAGCATTTT. Translating it yields CASRQGSPGNQPQHF. The genes are TRBV28 and TRBJ1-5; 7 bases line up with TRBD1. Germline CDR1 is MDHEN and CDR2 is SYDVKM. V shed 6 bases, J shed 2 bases, and the junction held 7 bases outside the gene matches. This CDR3 spans 15 amino acids.

The chain employs TRBV19 and TRBJ2-2; 14 bases are a match to TRBD2. V shed 5 bases, J shed 6 bases, and the junction held 8 bases outside the gene matches. CDR3 length equals 17 residues. Germline V gene lookup returns CDR1 LNHDA and CDR2 SQIVND (reference sequence). The CDR3 here is CASSSGLAGVSAGELFF. The CDR3 region has the DNA TGTGCCAGTAGTTCGGGACTAGCGGGAGTTAGTGCCGGGGAGCTGTTTTTT.

This chain links TRBV5-1 with TRBJ1-1; D remains ambiguous. This CDR3 comprises 13 residues. With 2 bases removed from V and 4 bases from J, the gap between germline ends came to 9 bases. Germline V gene sequence: CDR1 SGHRS, CDR2 YFSETQ. The CDR3 loop is CASSFDTATEAFF. As DNA, the CDR3 is TGCGCCAGCAGCTTCGACACCGCCACTGAAGCTTTCTTT.

The chain links TRBV6-2 or TRBV6-3 to TRBJ2-1; no definite D call. Trimming took 0 bases from V and 8 from J, leaving 8 bases between them. The germline gives CDR1 MNHEY, CDR2 SVGEGT. This CDR3 has 13 amino acids. The CDR3: CASSYSPLYEQFF. CDR3 in DNA: TGTGCCAGCAGTTACTCGCCCCTGTATGAGCAGTTCTTC.

V is TRBV28 and J is TRBJ1-2; possibly TRBD1 for D (6 bases). This CDR3 comprises 14 residues. Germline V lookup: CDR1 MDHEN, CDR2 SYDVKM. Trimming removed 5 bases at V and 4 bases at J, with 14 bases between. CDR3 residues: CASSAGVRGYGYTF. DNA for the CDR3: TGTGCCAGCAGTGCAGGGGTTCGGGGCTATGGCTACACCTTC.

This clonotype was observed once. The chain couples TRBV29-1 to TRBJ2-5, with 12 bases aligning to TRBD2. The CDR3 has 17 amino acids. V lost 1 base to trimming and J lost 5 bases; unmatched junction nucleotides: 11. Germline V CDR1 and CDR2: SQVTM, ANQGSEA. The CDR3 nucleotides are TGCAGCGTTGAAGGCCGACTAGCGGGAGATGACTTGGAGACCCAGTACTTC. This gives the protein CSVEGRLAGDDLETQYF. Variable domain in full (rest from reference TRBV29-1 and TRBJ2-5): SAVISQKPSRDICQRGTSLTIQCQVDSQVTMMFWYRQQPGQSLTLIATANQGSEATYESGFVIDKFPISRPNLTFSTLTVSNMSPEDSSIYLCSVEGRLAGDDLETQYFGPGTRLLVL.

The chain has TRBV12-3 or TRBV12-4 and TRBJ1-1, with D perhaps matching TRBD1 (6 bases). CDR3 length equals 15 residues. Trimming left V 5 bases short and J 1 base short, with 14 bases between. The chain's CDR3 is CASSPHRVRNTEAFF. The DNA of the CDR3 is TGTGCCAGCAGTCCGCACAGGGTCCGGAACACTGAAGCTTTCTTT.

As to this clonotype: A much bigger clone sits one base away, suggesting this may be a read error. V usage is TRBV6-2 or TRBV6-3 and J usage is TRBJ2-5; tentative D call: TRBD1 (5 bases). CDR1 is MNHEY, CDR2 SVGEGT, per germline. V shed 8 bases and J shed 2 bases, with 30 bases lying between them. This CDR3 contains 19 residues. This CDR3 reads CASLTYLSPKGATQETQYF. CDR3 nucleotides: TGTGCCAGCCTAACATACTTGAGTCCGAAAGGGGCGACTCAAGAGACCCAGTACTTC.

The V gene is TRBV28, the J gene TRBJ2-4; no reliable D call. The CDR3 consists of 14 residues. The V gene's germline CDR1 is MDHEN and CDR2 SYDVKM. Trimming removed 1 base at V and 3 bases at J, with 7 bases between. As DNA, the CDR3 is TGTGCCAGCAGTTTATCGGGTGTCAAAAACATTCAGTACTTC. Amino acids: CASSLSGVKNIQYF.

About this clonotype itself: Given the absence of the conserved phenylalanine or tryptophan at the CDR3 end, a read error is likely. Here the CDR3 DNA reads TGTACCAGCAAGCTCGGCGGGGGCCCTCGGGATGGCTACACCTTA. It yields the protein CTSKLGGGPRDGYTL. The chain employs TRBV2 and TRBJ1-2; tentative D call: TRBD1 (6 bases). CDR1 SNHLY and CDR2 FYNNEI come from the germline V gene. The CDR3 sequence is 15 residues long.

V is TRBV6-1 and J is TRBJ1-2; 7 bases agree with TRBD1. Germline V gene sequence: CDR1 MNHNS, CDR2 SASEGT. The ends lost 5 bases at V and 3 bases at J; junction bases unmatched: 3. The CDR3 contains 13 residues. In nucleotides, the CDR3 is TGTGCCAGCAGTATACAGGGGTACTATGGCTACACCTTC. It encodes CASSIQGYYGYTF.